The clone carrying this T cell receptor (beta chain) was found a few times. Its target is unknown. This sample was included in a study of T cell repertoires in cytomegalovirus infection. General study points: HLA-C-restricted TCR beta clonotypes specific for CMV led the ex vivo response.

One entry per CDR3 protein results from TCRdb running MiXCR on the reads. The data show roughly 730,000 distinct CDR3 sequences, with around 30% seen just once and around a sixth held by the top ten. V trimming: 5 bases; J trimming: 0 bases; junction bases outside the gene matches: 4. The CDR3 is 15 residues long. Germline values: CDR1 MNHEY, CDR2 SVGAGI. This TCR was recovered from a human donor in good health (CMV status not recorded). Some clones in this sample may be carry-over from other donors' samples. This specimen consisted of cultured PBMCs, obtained from culture after CMV antigen stimulation. The V call is TRBV6-5, the J call TRBJ1-3; 7 nucleotides align to TRBD1. CDR3 coding DNA: TGTGCCAGCAGTCGCGGGACAGCCTCTGGAAACACCATATATTTT. It is translated as CASSRGTASGNTIYF.